This record concerns one TCR beta chain sequence. Its antigen is unidentified. 5' RACE with UMI labels generated the TRB cDNA libraries. From the 5' RACE reads, TCRdb lists one entry per CDR3 protein and no DNA. There are about 130,000 distinct CDR3 sequences in the sample, with roughly 0.39% held by the top ten. This sample was included in a study of CXCR3-negative and CXCR3-positive naive CD8 T cells. Study overall: The TRB read total, around 140 million, broke down to about 1.5 +/- 0.3 million reads per library.

Germline V gene data show CDR1 as SGHTA and CDR2 as FQGTGA. The CDR3 is made up of 14 amino acids. General study results and limits: Compared with CXCR3-negative naive cells, CXCR3-positive naive cells showed more hydrophobic TRB CDR3s.

CD45RO-CCR7+CD27+CD95- was the phenotype of naive CD8+ T cells. The specimen sequenced was naive CXCR3+ CD8+ T cells from blood. Subset indicated: CD45RO-CCR7+CD27+CD95- naive CD8+ T cells expressing CXCR3 (TNR3+). The chain has TRBV7-3 and TRBJ2-3; lacking DNA, the TRBD2 call made by TCRdb goes unchecked. The sequence was collected from a human donor in good health. Some clones in this sample may be carry-over from other donors' samples. The CDR3 protein is CASGSGGSTDTQYF.